This T cell receptor beta chain was captured in a study of shared clonotypes between healthy human individuals. Study-wide results and caveats: Sampling was confined to blood; repertoires within tissues likely differ. It was the few donors that limited the genetic and exposure-history diversity represented.

Trimming removed 4 bases at V and 8 bases at J, with 21 bases between. Per germline, CDR1 SGHRS and CDR2 YFSETQ. The CDR3 covers 15 residues. Sequencing was performed with immunoSEQ multiplex PCR; in TCRdb, only in-frame clones are kept and a portion is missing. The sample contains 550,000 to 700,000 clones, around four fifths of which appear only once. As for this clone: Its antigen is not identified.

Donors comprised healthy HIV-negative adults lacking recent acute infections or vaccinations. The sample taken for sequencing was memory CD4+ T cells sorted from blood. Subset described: CD45RA-negative fraction. This clonotype was sampled from a young woman in good health. This rearrangement joins TRBV5-1 to TRBJ1-2; possibly TRBD1 for D (5 bases). CDR3 DNA: TGCGCCAGCAGCGGTCGGGGCAACAACCCGACGGGCTACACCTTC. This sequence encodes CASSGRGNNPTGYTF.